This passage covers 22 T cell receptor beta chains from one sample sequenced in a study of molecular identifiers for immune sequencing clone quantification. Using its own MiXCR run on the PCR reads, TCRdb lists one record per CDR3 protein. This sample has 400,000 to 600,000 distinct CDR3 sequences, with over 20% found just once. The sequenced material came from naive CD8+ T cells from blood, with Jurkat cell RNA spiked in. Indicated subset: FACS-sorted CD8+CD4-CCR7+CD45RA+ naive T cells. All receptors come from a human donor in good health. Some libraries in this study had Jurkat cell RNA spiked in.

This clonotype was picked up a small number of times. The chain carries TRBV30 and TRBJ1-6; D ambiguous. Germline CDR1 is GTSNPN and CDR2 is SVGIG (reference sequence). CDR3 length: 14 residues. Trimming took 0 bases from V and 10 from J, leaving 13 bases between them. The CDR3: CAWSVNHLESPLHF. The CDR3 nucleotides are TGTGCCTGGAGTGTAAATCATCTAGAGTCACCCCTCCACTTT.

This clonotype was seen more than once but under ten times. V usage is TRBV2 and J usage is TRBJ2-7, with D maybe TRBD2 (5 bases). The germline V gene has CDR1 SNHLY and CDR2 FYNNEI. CDR3 size: 16 residues. Trimming took 6 bases from V and 5 from J, leaving 23 bases between them. CDR3 bases: TGTGCCAGCAGCGATCACGGGCTAGCTGCCACCGACGAGCAGTACTTC. It translates to CASSDHGLAATDEQYF.

This clonotype has a handful of counts. The chain has TRBV5-8 and TRBJ1-4; TRBD1 is a possible D gene (6 bases). CDR1 is SGHTS and CDR2 is YDEGEE in the germline V gene. CDR3 length: 17 amino acids. V was shortened by 0 bases and J by 8 bases, with 20 bases between the two germline ends. CDR3 coding DNA: TGTGCCAGCAGCTTGGTGGAGGGCTTGAGGGGGATGGAAAAACTGTTTTTT. It encodes CASSLVEGLRGMEKLFF.

Note on this clonotype: A much larger clone differs by one base, so this may be a read error. J is TRBJ2-2 and V is TRBV30; maybe TRBD1 (5 bases). This CDR3 comprises 13 residues. V was cut by 4 bases and J by 6 bases, with 12 bases left in between. CDR1 is GTSNPN, CDR2 SVGIG, per germline (reference sequence). In DNA form, the CDR3 reads TGTGCCTGGAACCCAGGGTATGCCGGGGAGCTGTTTTTT. It is translated as CAWNPGYAGELFF.

With respect to this clonotype: Because the CDR3 is missing its conserved closing phenylalanine or tryptophan, this is likely a read error. This chain links TRBV5-6 with TRBJ2-7; D is ambiguous. Germline assignment: CDR1 SGHDT and CDR2 YYEEEE. This CDR3 comprises 11 residues. V was trimmed by 3 bases and J by 3 bases, leaving 4 bases between them. The CDR3 bases are TGTGCCAGCAGCTCCGTCTACGAGCAGTACCTC. Encoded protein: CASSSVYEQYL.

The chain is built from TRBV5-1 and TRBJ2-2; D ambiguous. Germline CDR1 and CDR2: SGHRS and YFSETQ. The length of the CDR3 is 15 residues. V gave up 5 bases and J gave up 0 bases, with 11 bases separating them. The CDR3 DNA reads as TGCGCCAGCAGTCGTTACGATCCGAACACCGGGGAGCTGTTTTTT. This gives the protein CASSRYDPNTGELFF.

Only a few counts were recorded for this clonotype. Here the CDR3 reads CASSSRRTGTTEDTGELFF. The DNA for the CDR3 is TGTGCCAGCAGCTCGCGTCGGACAGGGACGACAGAGGACACCGGGGAGCTGTTTTTT. The rearrangement links TRBV7-9 to TRBJ2-2, with 8 bases identical to TRBD1. V shed 4 bases, J shed 3 bases, and the junction held 16 bases outside the gene matches. CDR1 and CDR2 (germline): SEHNR, FQNEAQ (reference sequence). The CDR3 loop spans 19 amino acids.

A few counts support this clonotype. The genes are TRBV20-1 and TRBJ2-1; D gene unclear. This CDR3 region has 15 residues. CDR1 and CDR2 (germline): DFQATT, SNEGSKA (reference sequence). The V gene lost 0 bases and the J gene lost 7 bases, with 16 bases spanning the gap. The CDR3 DNA follows: TGCAGTGCTAGAGATCTACAGATGCCTAGGAATGAGCAGTTCTTC. Translation: CSARDLQMPRNEQFF.

Many counts were recorded for this clonotype. The chain is built from TRBV12-3 or TRBV12-4 and TRBJ2-6, with D hard to call. The germline V and J ends were trimmed by 3 bases and 4 bases, with 10 bases remaining between them. The CDR3 loop spans 15 amino acids. This CDR3 reads CASSLPEPGANVLTF. In nucleotides, the CDR3 is TGTGCCAGCAGTTTGCCGGAGCCCGGGGCCAACGTCCTGACTTTC.

The chain combines TRBV6-2 or TRBV6-3 with TRBJ1-4, with D possibly matching TRBD1 (5 bases). Germline-derived CDR1 and CDR2 are MNHEY and SVGEGT. The V end lost 7 bases, the J end lost 8 bases, and 23 bases lay between the germline ends. The CDR3 contains 16 residues. Here the CDR3 DNA reads TGTGCCAGCACCGTGACTCCAGGGAAGTTTGAAGAAAAACTGTTTTTT. Translating it yields CASTVTPGKFEEKLFF.

In regard to this clonotype: A much larger clone differs by one base, so this may be a read error. The chain carries TRBV29-1 and TRBJ2-7, with D perhaps matching TRBD1 (5 bases). CDR3 length: 12 amino acids. From germline, CDR1 is SQVTM and CDR2 ANQGSEA. The CDR3 protein is CSAEQGNNEQCF. DNA for the CDR3: TGCAGCGCCGAGCAGGGTAATAACGAGCAGTGCTTC.

This clonotype was seen at least ten times. The CDR3 is CSAGGTVNNQPQHF. For the CDR3, the DNA is TGCAGTGCAGGGGGGACAGTAAACAATCAGCCCCAGCATTTT. The chain is built from TRBV20-1 and TRBJ1-5, with 7 positions matching TRBD1. The CDR3 spans 14 residues. The germline gives CDR1 DFQATT, CDR2 SNEGSKA (reference sequence). Germline trimming cut 6 bases from V and 3 bases from J; bases unmatched to any gene: 8.

The genes are TRBV11-3 and TRBJ2-2; TRBD2 might be the D (6 bases). CDR3 length: 15 residues. Germline CDR1 SGHNT, CDR2 YENEEA. Trimming took 2 bases from V and 6 from J, leaving 13 bases between them. CDR3 nucleotide sequence: TGTGCCAGCAGCTTATTGTTCGGAGGGGCCGGGGAGCTGTTTTTT. Translating gives CASSLLFGGAGELFF.

This clonotype was seen ten or more times. V usage is TRBV25-1 and J usage is TRBJ2-7, with D possibly matching TRBD1 (5 bases). Germline CDR1 reads MGHDK; CDR2 reads SYGVNS. Trimming shortened V by 9 bases and J by 0 bases, and 12 bases separated the two germline ends. The CDR3 covers 13 residues. The CDR3 DNA follows: TGTGCCAGTGCCCCGGACACCTCCTACGAGCAGTACTTC. Protein: CASAPDTSYEQYF.

The table lists this clonotype with many counts. The rearrangement uses TRBV2 and TRBJ2-7; D not certain. The CDR3 totals 14 residues. CDR1 and CDR2 from the germline V gene are SNHLY and FYNNEI. V was cut by 1 base and J by 0 bases, with 7 bases left in between. The CDR3 is CASSEGRSSYEQYF. The CDR3 DNA reads as TGTGCCAGCAGTGAAGGGCGGAGCTCCTACGAGCAGTACTTC.

This rearrangement joins TRBV7-2 to TRBJ2-7, with 13 positions matching TRBD2. The CDR3 has 15 amino acids. Germline values: CDR1 SGHTA, CDR2 FQGNSA. The V and J ends lost 5 bases and 6 bases, in that order; junction bases with no gene match: 7. Here the CDR3 DNA reads TGTGCCAGCAGCCACAGGACTAGCGGGGGAATCGAGCAGTACTTC. It translates to CASSHRTSGGIEQYF. Full variable domain (outside the CDR3, taken from reference TRBV7-2 and TRBJ2-7): GAGVSQSPSNKVTEKGKDVELRCDPISGHTALYWYRQSLGQGLEFLIYFQGNSAPDKSGLPSDRFSAERTGGSVSTLTIQRTQQEDSAVYLCASSHRTSGGIEQYFGPGTRLTVT.

This clonotype was seen repeatedly, ten times or more. The V gene is TRBV9, the J gene TRBJ2-2; 10 bases are shared with TRBD2. This CDR3 comprises 16 residues. CDR1 is SGDLS and CDR2 is YYNGEE in the germline V gene. The trim removed 0 bases at V and 3 bases at J, leaving 2 bases unmatched. The CDR3 here is CASSVGSGGDTGELFF. DNA for the CDR3: TGTGCCAGCAGCGTAGGGAGCGGGGGGGACACCGGGGAGCTGTTTTTT. Full variable domain (remainder filled in from reference TRBV9 and TRBJ2-2): DSGVTQTPKHLITATGQRVTLRCSPRSGDLSVYWYQQSLDQGLQFLIQYYNGEERAKGNILERFSAQQFPDLHSELNLSSLELGDSALYFCASSVGSGGDTGELFFGEGSRLTVL.

The chain couples TRBV20-1 to TRBJ2-6; D call uncertain. Trimming left V 3 bases short and J 5 bases short, with 14 bases between. Germline V CDR1 and CDR2: DFQATT, SNEGSKA (reference sequence). This CDR3 is 15 amino acids long. Written as DNA, the CDR3 is TGCAGTGCTAGTACATGGGGATTGCGGGCCAACGTCCTGACTTTC. Protein: CSASTWGLRANVLTF.

This clonotype has a single count. A much larger clone is a single base away; this may be a read error. CDR3 loop: CASSYSSPLDGNTEALF. Here the CDR3 DNA reads TGTGCCAGCAGTTACTCGAGTCCCTTGGACGGGAACACTGAAGCTCTCTTT. The chain links TRBV6-5 to TRBJ1-1; D unclear. Germline V gene sequence: CDR1 MNHEY, CDR2 SVGAGI. The CDR3 extends over 17 amino acids.

This clonotype was found many times. The rearrangement links TRBV19 to TRBJ2-2; D gene uncertain. The germline V gene encodes CDR1 LNHDA and CDR2 SQIVND (reference sequence). The V gene lost 10 bases and the J gene lost 12 bases, with 12 bases spanning the gap. The CDR3 has 10 amino acids. The CDR3 DNA reads as TGTGCCACCCGGTCCTGGCAGCTGTTTTTT. Translated: CATRSWQLFF.

This clonotype was recorded at least ten times. Written as DNA, the CDR3 is TGCAGTGCCGAGATACTAGCGGGAGCCACAGATACGCAGTATTTT. Its translation: CSAEILAGATDTQYF. The chain recombines TRBV20-1 with TRBJ2-3; the match to TRBD2 covers 11 bases. Germline loops: CDR1 DFQATT, CDR2 SNEGSKA (reference sequence). V lost 6 bases and J lost 2; bases outside the gene matches: 7. This CDR3 has 15 amino acids.

The chain couples TRBV5-8 to TRBJ1-6; no firm D call. There are 16 residues in the CDR3. Deletions cut 0 bases from V and 4 bases from J, with 11 bases between. Germline V gives CDR1 SGHTS, CDR2 YDEGEE. CDR3 in DNA: TGTGCCAGCAGCTTGGAGCCCGAGGCGTATAATTCACCCCTCCACTTT. This codes for CASSLEPEAYNSPLHF.